This T cell receptor beta chain was observed in a study of blood T cell repertoires in COVID-19. About the research overall: T cells, B-cell-depleted T cells, or PBMCs supplied cDNA or gDNA.

CDR1 is GTSNPN and CDR2 is SVGIG in the germline V gene (reference sequence). V trimming: 2 bases; J trimming: 2 bases; junction bases outside the gene matches: 9. The CDR3 runs to 17 residues. This table comes from immunoSEQ multiplex PCR, and its TCRdb copy is limited to in-frame clones, with some not included. The table has over 250,000 clones, 86% seen once. The gene calls are TRBV30 and TRBJ2-1, with TRBD2 identical over 10 bases. Sequenced material: PBMCs or T cells enriched from blood (not recorded which). The receptor was isolated from a woman between 18 and 29 years old who had recovered from COVID-19. The CDR3 bases are TGTGCCTGGAGTAGTGGCAGCGGGGGGGCCCCCTACAATGAGCAGTTCTTC. Residues: CAWSSGSGGAPYNEQFF.